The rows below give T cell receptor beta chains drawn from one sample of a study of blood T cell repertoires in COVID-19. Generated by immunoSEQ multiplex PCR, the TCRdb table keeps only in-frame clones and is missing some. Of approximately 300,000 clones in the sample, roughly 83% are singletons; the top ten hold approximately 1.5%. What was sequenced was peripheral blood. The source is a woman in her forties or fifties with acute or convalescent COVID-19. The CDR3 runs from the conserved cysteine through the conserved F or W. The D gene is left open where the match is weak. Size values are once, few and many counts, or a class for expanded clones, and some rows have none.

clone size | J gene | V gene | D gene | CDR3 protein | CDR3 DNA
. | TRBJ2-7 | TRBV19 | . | CASSMSRPAVYEQYF | TGTGCCAGTAGTATGTCGCGGCCGGCTGTCTACGAGCAGTACTTC
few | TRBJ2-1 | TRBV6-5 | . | CASSYSRGNEQFF | TGTGCCAGCAGTTACTCGAGAGGGAATGAGCAGTTCTTC
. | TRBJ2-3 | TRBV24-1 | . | CATSDLGQGLSTDTQYF | TGTGCCACCAGTGATTTGGGGCAGGGGCTGAGCACAGATACGCAGTATTTT
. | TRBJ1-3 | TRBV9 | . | CASSVQQGNSGNTIYF | TGTGCCAGCAGCGTCCAGCAGGGGAACTCTGGAAACACCATATATTTT
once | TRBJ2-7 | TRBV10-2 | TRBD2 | CASSESGGSGPYEQYF | TGCGCCAGCAGTGAGTCGGGCGGGAGCGGGCCCTACGAGCAGTACTTC
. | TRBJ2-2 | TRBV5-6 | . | CASSLVLASGELFF | TGTGCCAGCAGCTTGGTACTAGCCTCCGGGGAGCTGTTTTTT
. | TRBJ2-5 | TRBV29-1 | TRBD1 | CSVAGQAYQETQYF | TGCAGCGTTGCAGGACAGGCGTACCAAGAGACCCAGTACTTC
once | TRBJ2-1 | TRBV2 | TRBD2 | CASSAGLAGGDEQFF | TGTGCCAGCAGTGCGGGACTAGCGGGAGGCGATGAGCAGTTCTTC
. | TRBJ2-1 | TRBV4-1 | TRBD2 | CASSQRGTSGSKWEQFF | TGCGCCAGCAGCCAAAGGGGGACTAGCGGGAGTAAATGGGAGCAGTTCTTC
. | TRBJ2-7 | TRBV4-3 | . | CASSQGGRDSYEQYF | TGCGCCAGCAGCCAAGGAGGCAGGGATAGCTACGAGCAGTACTTC
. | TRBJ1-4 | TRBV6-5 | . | CASSYLGATNEKLFF | TGTGCCAGCAGTTACTTAGGGGCAACTAATGAAAAACTGTTTTTT
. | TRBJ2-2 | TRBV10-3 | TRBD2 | CAISESSGMTGELFF | TGTGCCATCAGTGAGTCTAGCGGGATGACCGGGGAGCTGTTTTTT
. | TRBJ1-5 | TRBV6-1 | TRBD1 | CASSDGTGGSNQPQHF | TGTGCCAGCAGTGACGGGACAGGGGGCAGCAATCAGCCCCAGCATTTT
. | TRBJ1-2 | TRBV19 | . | CASSIARGNYGYTF | TGTGCCAGTAGTATAGCACGAGGGAACTATGGCTACACCTTC
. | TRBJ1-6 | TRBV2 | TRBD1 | CASHGDRGSSPLHF | TGTGCCAGCCACGGGGACAGGGGGAGTTCACCCCTCCACTTT
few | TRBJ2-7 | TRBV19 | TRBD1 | CATSDRDYEQYF | TGTGCCACCTCGGACAGGGACTACGAGCAGTACTTC
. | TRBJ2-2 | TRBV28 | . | CASSFFGGITGELFF | TGTGCCAGCAGTTTTTTTGGGGGGATAACCGGGGAGCTGTTTTTT
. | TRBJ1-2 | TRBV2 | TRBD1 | CASNVEGAHYGYTF | TGTGCCAGCAACGTCGAGGGGGCCCACTATGGCTACACCTTC
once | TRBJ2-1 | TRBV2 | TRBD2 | CASRASGSYNEQFF | TGTGCCAGCCGAGCTAGCGGGAGCTACAATGAGCAGTTCTTC
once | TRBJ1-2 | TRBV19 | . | CASSIRQFGLGYTF | TGTGCCAGTAGTATACGACAATTTGGACTGGGCTACACCTTC
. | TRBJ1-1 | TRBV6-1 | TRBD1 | CASSERGRANTEAFF | TGTGCCAGCAGTGAGAGGGGGCGGGCGAACACTGAAGCTTTCTTT
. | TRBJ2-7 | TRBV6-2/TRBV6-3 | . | CASSLDSYEQYF | TGTGCCAGCAGCCTTGACAGCTACGAGCAGTACTTC
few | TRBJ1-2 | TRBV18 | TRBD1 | CASSDRDRFGGYTF | TGTGCCAGCTCAGATCGGGACAGGTTTGGCGGCTACACCTTC
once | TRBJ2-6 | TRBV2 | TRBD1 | CAKAGTGFSGANVLTF | TGTGCCAAAGCCGGGACAGGGTTCTCTGGGGCCAACGTCCTGACTTTC
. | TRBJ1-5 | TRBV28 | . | CASSTYRRASNQPQHF | TGTGCCAGCAGTACATACAGGAGAGCAAGCAATCAGCCCCAGCATTTT
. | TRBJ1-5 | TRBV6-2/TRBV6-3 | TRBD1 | CASSPGQGASQPQHF | TGTGCCAGCAGCCCGGGACAGGGGGCGAGTCAGCCCCAGCATTTT
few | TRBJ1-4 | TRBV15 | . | CATSSPPTKENEKLFF | TGTGCCACCAGCAGTCCGCCAACGAAGGAGAATGAAAAACTGTTTTTT
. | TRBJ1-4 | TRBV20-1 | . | CSASGGPDNEKLFF | TGCAGTGCTAGTGGGGGGCCAGATAATGAAAAACTGTTTTTT
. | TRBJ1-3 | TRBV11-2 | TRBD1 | CASSPRDSSVGNTIYF | TGTGCCAGCAGCCCCCGGGACAGTTCGGTCGGAAACACCATATATTTT
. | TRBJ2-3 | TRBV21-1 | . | CASSKIGTSGSRGTDTQYF | TGTGCCAGCAGCAAAATCGGGACTAGCGGGAGCCGAGGCACAGATACGCAGTATTTT
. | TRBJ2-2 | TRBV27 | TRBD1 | CASRKSPTGVTGELFF | TGTGCCAGCAGGAAATCCCCGACAGGGGTTACCGGGGAGCTGTTTTTT
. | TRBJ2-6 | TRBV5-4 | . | CASSFRSSGANVLTF | TGTGCCAGCAGCTTTCGCAGTTCTGGGGCCAACGTCCTGACTTTC
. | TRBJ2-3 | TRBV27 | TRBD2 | CASMPGLGIPGSTDTQYF | TGTGCCAGCATGCCGGGACTAGGGATTCCCGGGAGCACAGATACGCAGTATTTT
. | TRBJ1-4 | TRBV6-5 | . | CASRSAQGNEKLFF | TGTGCCAGCAGGTCAGCGCAGGGCAATGAAAAACTGTTTTTT
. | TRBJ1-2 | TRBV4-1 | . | CASSQDVSGYYGYTF | TGCGCCAGCAGCCAAGATGTATCAGGCTACTATGGCTACACCTTC
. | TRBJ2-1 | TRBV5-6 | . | CASSLTGYSYNEQFF | TGTGCCAGCAGCTTGACCGGGTACTCCTACAATGAGCAGTTCTTC
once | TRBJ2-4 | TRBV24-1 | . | CATSDLQGRSFLTKNIQYF | TGTGCCACCAGTGATTTGCAGGGCAGGAGTTTTTTAACCAAAAACATTCAGTACTTC
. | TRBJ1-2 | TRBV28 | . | CASQGILGYGYTF | TGTGCCAGCCAGGGGATCCTAGGCTATGGCTACACCTTC
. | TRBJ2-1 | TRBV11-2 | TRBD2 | CASSARLADYNEQFF | TGTGCCAGCAGCGCCAGACTAGCCGACTACAATGAGCAGTTCTTC
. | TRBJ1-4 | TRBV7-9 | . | CASSLGQGNEKLFF | TGTGCCAGCAGCTTAGGCCAGGGAAATGAAAAACTGTTTTTT
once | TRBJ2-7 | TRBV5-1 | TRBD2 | CASSDLAGGPYEQYF | TGCGCCAGCAGCGATTTAGCGGGAGGGCCGTACGAGCAGTACTTC
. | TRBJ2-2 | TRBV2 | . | CASSTTGWGGELFF | TGTGCCAGCAGCACTACAGGGTGGGGCGGGGAGCTGTTTTTT
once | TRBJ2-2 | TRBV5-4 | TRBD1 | CASSPGQGTWGELFF | TGTGCCAGCAGCCCAGGACAGGGGACGTGGGGGGAGCTGTTTTTT
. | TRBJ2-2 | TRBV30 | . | CAWQGLVTGELFF | TGTGCCTGGCAGGGTTTAGTCACCGGGGAGCTGTTTTTT
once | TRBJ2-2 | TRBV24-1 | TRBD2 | CATSDPTGGVTGELFF | TGTGCCACCAGTGACCCGACGGGAGGCGTCACCGGGGAGCTGTTTTTT
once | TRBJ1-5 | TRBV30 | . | CAWNRDPQPQHF | TGTGCCTGGAACAGGGACCCGCAGCCCCAGCATTTT
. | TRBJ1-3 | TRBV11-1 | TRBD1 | CASSWTGAGNTIYF | TGTGCCAGCAGCTGGACAGGGGCTGGAAACACCATATATTTT
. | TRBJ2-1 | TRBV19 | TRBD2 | CASSIRREWHNEQFF | TGTGCCAGTAGTATCCGGCGGGAGTGGCACAATGAGCAGTTCTTC
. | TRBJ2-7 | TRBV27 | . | CASSLIGGGQLYEQYF | TGTGCCAGCAGTTTAATAGGAGGGGGACAGCTCTACGAGCAGTACTTC
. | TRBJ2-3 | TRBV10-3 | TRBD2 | CAIANGTSGMYTQYF | TGTGCCATCGCAAATGGGACTAGCGGGATGTATACGCAGTATTTT
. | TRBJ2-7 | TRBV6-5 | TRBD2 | CASSLAGVSYEQYF | TGTGCCAGCAGTTTAGCGGGAGTCAGCTACGAGCAGTACTTC
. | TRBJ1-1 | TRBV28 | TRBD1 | CASRADPPGGRTEAFF | TGTGCCAGCAGAGCAGACCCCCCAGGGGGCAGGACTGAAGCTTTCTTT
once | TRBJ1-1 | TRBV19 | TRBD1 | CASSINRGPNTEAFF | TGTGCCAGTAGTATAAACAGGGGGCCGAACACTGAAGCTTTCTTT